This TCR beta chain was recorded in a study of blood T cell repertoires in COVID-19. Study background: The United States, Italy and Spain were the sources of the acute and convalescent COVID-19 samples. From T cells, B-cell-depleted T cells, or PBMCs came the material, which was cDNA or gDNA.

In the study's own analysis: Reference gene primer amplification gave nucleated cell count estimates. Assay used: immunoSEQ multiplex PCR; TCRdb lists only in-frame clones, some missing. V and J calls and clone size come straight from that table; D and trimming were deduced from the DNA. Among about 93,000 clones, around 88% were seen once, and the ten largest hold roughly a sixth. The CDR3 is 16 amino acids. The germline CDR1 and CDR2 sequences are SGHRS and YFSETQ. Trimming removed 4 bases at V and 0 bases at J, with 11 bases between. The origin of this receptor is an elderly woman with acute or convalescent COVID-19. What was sequenced was peripheral blood. This chain uses TRBV5-1 with TRBJ1-6, with D uncertain. CDR3 sequence: CASSATQSSYNSPLHF. CDR3 in DNA: TGCGCCAGCAGCGCGACACAGAGCTCCTATAATTCACCCCTCCACTTT.